This TCR beta chain was profiled in a study of CD8+ T cells in alopecia areata. As for the study in general: Treatment of the treated patients consisted of oral tofacitinib, 5 to 10 mg twice daily.

Concerning this clone itself: Its antigen is as yet unknown.

Isolated RNA was reverse transcribed into cDNA used as the sequencing template. Some clones are missing from TCRdb's copy, which holds only in-frame ones; the method was immunoSEQ multiplex PCR. This table holds fewer than 250,000 clones, about three fifths found once. Regarding the study as a whole: It was lesional scalp, especially alopecia totalis/universalis, that showed higher clonality than normal scalp.

Lesional scalp punch biopsies and peripheral blood were collected from alopecia areata patients. The sequence was obtained from a human donor with alopecia areata. Specimen: CD4+ T cells sorted from blood, collected at week 0.

This CDR3 is CASSYTRTAYEQYF. The CDR3 nucleotides are TGTGCCAGCAGTTACACAAGGACTGCCTACGAGCAGTACTTC. The rearrangement links TRBV6-5 to TRBJ2-7, with D possibly being TRBD2 (5 bases). Trimming cost V 2 bases and J 2 bases, with 10 bases left between them. The CDR3 extends over 14 amino acids. Germline CDR1 and CDR2: MNHEY and SVGAGI.